This entry describes one T cell receptor beta chain. The antigen is unknown. The data derive from a study of cytomegalovirus exposure and HLA in healthy donors. About the research overall: A prior analysis found about 120 million unique TCR beta sequences from approximately 190 million T cells.

The primer mix had 60 Vbeta and 13 Jbeta primers. Measured with immunoSEQ multiplex PCR; TCRdb has only the in-frame clones, and not every one. In the table there are some 190,000 clones, 70% to 80% of which are singletons. V was pared by 5 bases and J by 6 bases, with 11 bases between. CDR1 and CDR2 (germline): MNHEY, SVGAGI. The CDR3 runs 12 residues. Broader study findings: Serostatus for CMV was the only available immune exposure information. About 87% or about 30% of the time was how often most TCR beta V segments were productive, according to an earlier analysis. Further analysis was carried out later, and it showed several of the most significant clusters appearing linked to common viral pathogens.

The chain joins TRBV6-5 to TRBJ2-7, with D perhaps matching TRBD1 (5 bases). Sequenced: PBMCs. The sequence was obtained from a young man in good health and CMV-seronegative. The CDR3: CASSLRASEQYF. For the CDR3, the DNA is TGTGCCAGCAGTCTCAGGGCGTCCGAGCAGTACTTC.